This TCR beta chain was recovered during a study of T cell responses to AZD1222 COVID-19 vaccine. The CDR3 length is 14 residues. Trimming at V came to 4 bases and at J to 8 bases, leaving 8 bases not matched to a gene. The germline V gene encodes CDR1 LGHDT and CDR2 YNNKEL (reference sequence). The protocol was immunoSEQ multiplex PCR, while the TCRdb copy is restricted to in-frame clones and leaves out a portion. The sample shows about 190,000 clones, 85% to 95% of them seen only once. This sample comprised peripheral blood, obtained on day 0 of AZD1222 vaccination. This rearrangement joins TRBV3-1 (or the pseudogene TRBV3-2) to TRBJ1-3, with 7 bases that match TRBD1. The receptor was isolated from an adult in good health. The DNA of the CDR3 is TGTGCCAGCAGCCTGGGACAGATCTTAGACACCATATATTTT. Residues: CASSLGQILDTIYF.